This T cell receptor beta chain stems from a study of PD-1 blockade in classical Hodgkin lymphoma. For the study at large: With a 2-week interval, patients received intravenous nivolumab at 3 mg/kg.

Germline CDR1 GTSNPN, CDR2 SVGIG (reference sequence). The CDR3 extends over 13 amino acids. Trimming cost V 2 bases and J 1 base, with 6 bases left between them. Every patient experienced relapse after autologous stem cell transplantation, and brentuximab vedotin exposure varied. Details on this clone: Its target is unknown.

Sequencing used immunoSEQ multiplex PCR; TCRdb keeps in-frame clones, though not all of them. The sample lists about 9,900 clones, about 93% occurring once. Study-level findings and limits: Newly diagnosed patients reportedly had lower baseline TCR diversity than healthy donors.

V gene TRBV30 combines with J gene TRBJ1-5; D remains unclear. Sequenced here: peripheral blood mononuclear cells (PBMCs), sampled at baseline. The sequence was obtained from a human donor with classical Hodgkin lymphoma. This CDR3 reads CAWSLRSNQPQHF. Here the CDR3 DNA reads TGTGCCTGGAGTCTCAGAAGCAATCAGCCCCAGCATTTT.